This T cell receptor (beta chain) is from a study of cytomegalovirus exposure and HLA in healthy donors. Study outcomes and limitations: Using the classifier, cytomegalovirus status was reportedly diagnosed with high specificity and sensitivity.

Donors were nominally healthy when sampled, though unrecorded immune exposures were likely. The PCR was carried out with 60 Vbeta primers and 13 Jbeta primers. Some clones are missing from TCRdb's copy, which holds only in-frame ones; the method was immunoSEQ multiplex PCR. The sample consists of approximately 110,000 clones, around three quarters of them appearing once. In the case of this clone: Its antigen remains unknown.

V dropped 4 bases and J dropped 0; count of bases not matched to a gene: 6. The CDR3 is 15 residues long. CDR1 and CDR2 (germline): MGHRA, YSYEKL. The chain combines TRBV4-1 with TRBJ2-7; 7 nucleotides match TRBD1. The clonotype originates from a woman aged 30 to 39 in good health and CMV-seronegative. The sequencing sample was made of PBMCs. CDR3 bases: TGCGCCAGCAGCCTTACAGGGGACCGCTCCTACGAGCAGTACTTC. This translates into CASSLTGDRSYEQYF.